This T cell receptor (beta chain) derives from a study of shared T cell receptors in the human thymus. Libraries were prepared by immunoSEQ multiplex PCR; TCRdb keeps only in-frame clonotypes and omits some of them. The table shows 500,000 to 850,000 clones, with over 75% occurring only once. V was cut by 3 bases and J by 5 bases, with 20 bases left in between. The germline V gene encodes CDR1 MDHEN and CDR2 SYDVKM. This CDR3 comprises 16 residues. These data are also associated with another study on human thymus T cells. As that study records: Healthy Finnish infants undergoing corrective surgery for congenital heart defects provided the donor material. Resections that were taken during corrective heart surgery supplied the thymus tissue. Unrelated individuals had highly overlapping thymic repertoires, as reported in related research.

The chain has TRBV28 and TRBJ2-7; TRBD2 is a possible D gene (5 bases). This sequence was found in a boy younger than two with a congenital heart defect. The sequencing sample was made of thymocytes. The CDR3 sequence is CASSFVASSSFHEQYF. In nucleotides, the CDR3 is TGTGCCAGCAGTTTTGTGGCTAGCTCCTCTTTCCACGAGCAGTACTTC.